These 22 T cell receptor beta chains share one sample of origin, sequenced in a study of CDR3 diversity in severe acne. MiXCR, run by TCRdb on the PCR reads, gives a single entry per CDR3 protein. The data hold 97,000 or so distinct CDR3 sequences, with 51% observed a single time. The specimen was blood. The receptor set was obtained from a male donor with acne.

CDR3 in DNA: TGCAGTGCTAGGGGCGCGGGGAACGAGCAGTACTTC. Translating it yields CSARGAGNEQYF. The chain has TRBV20-1 and TRBJ2-7; perhaps TRBD2 as D (6 bases). The CDR3 runs to 12 residues. In germline, CDR1 is DFQATT, CDR2 SNEGSKA (reference sequence). Trimming removed 3 bases from V and 5 bases from J, with 11 bases in between.

The rearrangement joins TRBV28 to TRBJ2-7, with 11 bases aligning to TRBD2. The CDR3 has 15 amino acids. In germline, CDR1 is MDHEN, CDR2 SYDVKM. The junction had 8 bases not matched to a gene; V was cut back by 5 bases and J by 5 bases. CDR3 DNA sequence: TGTGCCAGCAGTCCGACTAGCGGGACCGGTCACGAGCAGTACTTC. Translated, it gives CASSPTSGTGHEQYF.

The chain combines TRBV7-9 with TRBJ1-2; a possible D gene is TRBD1 (5 bases). V lost 0 bases and J 5 bases, leaving 10 bases between the germline ends. Germline V gene lookup returns CDR1 SEHNR and CDR2 FQNEAQ (reference sequence). CDR3 size: 14 residues. CDR3 nucleotide sequence: TGTGCCAGCAGCTTAGCCTTGGGGGAATATGGCTACACCTTC. It specifies CASSLALGEYGYTF. The full variable domain, its missing parts supplied by reference TRBV7-9 and TRBJ1-2, is DTGVSQNPRHKITKRGQNVTFRCDPISEHNRLYWYRQTLGQGPEFLTYFQNEAQLEKSRLLSDRFSAERPKGSFSTLEIQRTEQGDSAMYLCASSLALGEYGYTFGSGTRLTVV.

This clonotype was observed at least ten times. The chain recombines TRBV9 with TRBJ2-2, with unresolved D. Germline-derived CDR1 and CDR2 are SGDLS and YYNGEE. The CDR3 is 12 amino acids. Trimming took off 3 bases at V and 7 bases at J, with 7 bases between the two ends. CDR3 sequence reads: CASSGNGGELFF. The CDR3 bases are TGTGCCAGCAGCGGAAATGGCGGGGAGCTGTTTTTT.

This clonotype was found many times. This chain connects TRBV18 to TRBJ1-4, with TRBD1 matching over 8 bases. CDR1 and CDR2 (germline): KGHSH, LQKENI. V dropped 4 bases and J dropped 4; count of bases not matched to a gene: 17. The CDR3 runs to 19 residues. DNA of the CDR3: TGTGCCAGCTCACGTTCATCACAGCAGGGGGCCCTTTTTAATGAAAAACTGTTTTTT. Its protein is CASSRSSQQGALFNEKLFF.

Ten or more counts support this clonotype. J is TRBJ1-4 and V is TRBV15; 9 positions match TRBD1. Unmatched junction bases numbered 2, after V lost 4 bases and J lost 5 bases. The CDR3 has 14 residues. Germline V gene sequence: CDR1 LNHNV, CDR2 YYDKDF (reference sequence). The CDR3 DNA sequence: TGTGCCACCAGCAACGGGACAGGGAATGAAAAACTGTTTTTT. Protein sequence: CATSNGTGNEKLFF.

This clonotype was observed a few times. This chain links TRBV25-1 with TRBJ1-4; D uncertain. V was pared by 1 base and J by 0 bases, with 6 bases between. Germline V CDR1 and CDR2: MGHDK, SYGVNS. This CDR3 has 15 residues. Written as DNA, the CDR3 is TGTGCCAGCAGTGAATCGTCTACAACTAATGAAAAACTGTTTTTT. It is translated as CASSESSTTNEKLFF. The full variable domain, its missing parts supplied by reference TRBV25-1 and TRBJ1-4, is EADIYQTPRYLVIGTGKKITLECSQTMGHDKMYWYQQDPGMELHLIHYSYGVNSTEKGDLSSESTVSRIRTEHFPLTLESARPSHTSQYLCASSESSTTNEKLFFGSGTQLSVL.

To note about this clonotype: Relative to the germline gene, one junction end is altered; a read error may explain this. This rearrangement joins TRBV5-1 to TRBJ2-6, with D unclear. The CDR3 runs 18 residues. Germline loops: CDR1 SGHRS, CDR2 YFSETQ. CDR3 region: CASSLVLGARSGANVLTF. CDR3 DNA sequence: TGTGCCAGCAGCTTGGTTCTGGGTGCGCGCTCTGGGGCCAACGTCCTGACTTTC.

In the case of this clonotype: This sequence may be a read error, since a much larger clone differs from it by one base. This sequence joins TRBV5-5 and TRBJ1-2, with D possibly being TRBD1 (5 bases). The CDR3 is 15 amino acids. Germline V CDR1 and CDR2: SGHKS, YYEKEE (reference sequence). V gave up 0 bases and J gave up 4 bases, with 13 bases separating them. Here the CDR3 DNA reads TGTGCCAGCAGCTTGGGGCGGCAGGGCAGCTATGGCTACACCTTC. Residues: CASSLGRQGSYGYTF. Based on the CDR3 plus reference TRBV5-5 and TRBJ1-2, the full variable domain is DAGVTQSPTHLIKTRGQQVTLRCSPISGHKSVSWYQQVLGQGPQFIFQYYEKEERGRGNFPDRFSARQFPNYSSELNVNALLLGDSALYLCASSLGRQGSYGYTFGSGTRLTVV.

Ten or more counts support this clonotype. The J gene is TRBJ2-1, the V gene TRBV7-9; D might be TRBD2 (6 bases). CDR1 is SEHNR and CDR2 is FQNEAQ in the germline V gene (reference sequence). Trimming left V 5 bases short and J 2 bases short, with 19 bases between. The CDR3 spans 17 residues. CDR3 in amino acids: CASSHPPERATYNEQFF. CDR3 coding DNA: TGTGCCAGCAGCCACCCTCCAGAGCGGGCCACCTACAATGAGCAGTTCTTC.

As regards this clonotype: Compared with germline, one end of the junction differs, possibly owing to a read error. The chain couples TRBV7-3 to TRBJ1-5; D unclear. The V gene's germline CDR1 is SGHTA and CDR2 FQGTGA. The CDR3 sequence is 15 residues long. The CDR3 spells CASSQVSFGNQPQHF. The CDR3 region has the DNA TGCGCCAGCAGCCAAGTCAGCTTCGGCAATCAGCCCCAGCATTTT.

This clonotype has just a few counts. The chain has TRBV13 and TRBJ1-1; weak D call: TRBD1 (5 bases). The CDR3 is 15 amino acids. Deletions cut 5 bases from V and 2 bases from J, with 15 bases between. The V gene's germline CDR1 is PRHDT and CDR2 FYEKMQ (reference sequence). CDR3 sequence: CASSPRRDSNTEAFF. In DNA, the CDR3 is TGTGCCAGCAGCCCCCGCCGGGACTCTAACACTGAAGCTTTCTTT. The entire variable domain, with the rest obtained from reference TRBV13 and TRBJ1-1, is as follows: AAGVIQSPRHLIKEKRETATLKCYPIPRHDTVYWYQQGPGQDPQFLISFYEKMQSDKGSIPDRFSAQQFSDYHSELNMSSLELGDSALYFCASSPRRDSNTEAFFGQGTRLTVV.

On this clonotype: A much larger clone differs from this one at a single base, so this may be a read error. The chain employs TRBV4-3 and TRBJ2-7; the D gene could be TRBD1 or TRBD2 (6 bases each). This CDR3 has 19 amino acids. CDR1 is LGHNA, CDR2 YSLEER, per germline. V was shortened by 2 bases and J by 3 bases, with 26 bases between the two germline ends. CDR3 DNA: TGCGCCAGCAGCCAACACGAACCGAGGGGGGATCCAAAACTCTACGAGCAGTACTTC. Amino acids: CASSQHEPRGDPKLYEQYF.

The rearrangement uses TRBV15 and TRBJ2-1; D call uncertain. Per the germline V gene, CDR1 is LNHNV and CDR2 is YYDKDF (reference sequence). The V end was cut by 3 bases, the J end by 4 bases, with 16 bases between. The CDR3 is 16 amino acids. CDR3 DNA: TGTGCCACCAGCAGTGAAGGTACAGCCCCTTACAATGAGCAGTTCTTC. It is translated as CATSSEGTAPYNEQFF. Full variable domain (rest looked up from reference TRBV15 and TRBJ2-1): DAMVIQNPRYQVTQFGKPVTLSCSQTLNHNVMYWYQQKSSQAPKLLFHYYDKDFNNEADTPDNFQSRRPNTSFCFLDIRSPGLGDTAMYLCATSSEGTAPYNEQFFGPGTRLTVL.

This clonotype was detected only once. A much larger clone differs by one base, so this may be a read error. V is TRBV11-2 and J is TRBJ2-1; D perhaps matches TRBD2 (6 bases). Germline CDR1 reads SGHAT; CDR2 reads FQNNGV. Trimming removed 10 bases at V and 13 bases at J, with 23 bases between. The CDR3 extends over 13 amino acids. The CDR3 spells CATRLVGVPVQFF. CDR3 sequence (DNA): TGTGCCACGCGACTAGTGGGAGTCCCCGTTCAGTTCTTC.

CDR3 nucleotide sequence: TGTGCCAGCAGCTTGTCCGGGAAGGCAGATACGCAGTATTTT. Its translation is CASSLSGKADTQYF. The V gene is TRBV5-6, the J gene TRBJ2-3; possible D gene TRBD2, 5 bases. Germline assignment: CDR1 SGHDT and CDR2 YYEEEE. The germline V and J ends were trimmed by 1 base and 4 bases, with 10 bases remaining between them. The CDR3 consists of 14 residues.

This clonotype has ten or more counts. The CDR3 here is CASSLSGQVGQPQHF. The CDR3, as DNA: TGTGCCAGCAGCTTATCGGGACAGGTGGGTCAGCCCCAGCATTTT. The chain is built from TRBV7-8 and TRBJ1-5; 8 nucleotides match TRBD1. The V gene's germline CDR1 is SGHVS and CDR2 FQNEAQ. With V trimmed by 2 bases and J by 6 bases, 6 bases remained unmatched. The CDR3 length is 15 residues.

V is TRBV7-2 and J is TRBJ2-7; 14 bases map to TRBD2. V dropped 7 bases and J dropped 7; count of bases not matched to a gene: 15. This CDR3 spans 17 amino acids. Germline assignment: CDR1 SGHTA and CDR2 FQGNSA. CDR3 residues: CASTPRGTSGSSWEQYF. CDR3 nucleotides: TGTGCCAGCACCCCACGGGGGACTAGCGGGAGCTCTTGGGAGCAGTACTTC.

The V call is TRBV29-1, the J call TRBJ2-3; D possibly corresponds to TRBD2 (6 bases). Trimming left V 4 bases short and J 1 base short, with 12 bases between. The germline gives CDR1 SQVTM, CDR2 ANQGSEA. This CDR3 is built from 14 residues. The CDR3 sequence is CSVGLARGTDTQYF. In nucleotides, the CDR3 is TGCAGCGTTGGGCTAGCGAGAGGCACAGATACGCAGTATTTT.

Relative to its sample, this clonotype is medium-sized. The chain recombines TRBV19 with TRBJ1-6; TRBD1 aligns across 7 bases. V shed 7 bases and J 8 bases; nucleotides not matched to a gene: 5. The V gene's germline CDR1 is LNHDA and CDR2 SQIVND (reference sequence). The CDR3 runs to 13 residues. Here the CDR3 DNA reads TGTGCCAGTACCCGGGACAGTTATTCACCCCTCCACTTT. This encodes CASTRDSYSPLHF.

Only a few counts were recorded for this clonotype. The chain employs TRBV3-1 and TRBJ1-2; maybe TRBD1 (6 bases). Per germline, CDR1 LGHDT and CDR2 YNNKEL (reference sequence). V was clipped by 4 bases and J by 6 bases, with 9 bases between them. CDR3 size: 12 residues. This CDR3 is CASSPTGNGYTF. The CDR3 nucleotides read TGTGCCAGCAGCCCGACAGGAAATGGCTACACCTTC.

The chain recombines TRBV29-1 with TRBJ2-7, with 10 bases lining up with TRBD1. The CDR3 consists of 14 residues. V lost 5 bases, J lost 1 base, and 5 bases stayed unmatched. Germline loops: CDR1 SQVTM, CDR2 ANQGSEA. The CDR3 bases are TGCAGCGTTTTAGGGACAGGGGTGTCCTACGAGCAGTACTTC. This translates into CSVLGTGVSYEQYF.